A selection of T cell receptor beta chains follows, all from one sample in a study of CD8 T cells in Susac syndrome. One entry per CDR3 protein results from TCRdb running MiXCR on the immunoSEQ multiplex PCR reads. Among just over 300,000 distinct CDR3 sequences listed, about 91% were seen once. Sequenced input: CD4+ T cells from PBMCs. These receptors all come from a human donor with multiple sclerosis. The CDR3 runs from the conserved cysteine through the conserved F or W. The D gene is left open where the match is weak. Rows give clone size only sometimes, using once, few, many, or a class for an expanded clone.

j_call d_call clone_size v_call cdr3_nt cdr3_aa
TRBJ2-7 - - TRBV20-1 TGCAGTGCTAGAGACGGGCACGGAACCTACGAGCAGTACTTC CSARDGHGTYEQYF
TRBJ1-4 - once TRBV6-6 TGTGCCAGCAGTTACGACAGCGAAAAACTGTTTTTT CASSYDSEKLFF
TRBJ2-7 - once TRBV5-1 TGCGCCAGCAGCTTGGTCCCCCGAGTACAAACCTACGAGCAGTACTTC CASSLVPRVQTYEQYF
TRBJ1-2 TRBD1 once TRBV10-3 TGTGCCACAGGGGCGGGGACAGCCTATGGCTACACCTTC CATGAGTAYGYTF
TRBJ2-7 TRBD2 - TRBV20-1 TGCAGTGCTGGGGCTAGCGGGAGGGCCGTGGGAAGTGGCGAGCAGTACTTC CSAGASGRAVGSGEQYF
TRBJ2-5 - - TRBV12-3/TRBV12-4 TGTGCCAGCAGTTTAAGAGGAGGGGGGGAGACCCAGTACTTC CASSLRGGGETQYF
TRBJ1-1 - - TRBV7-3 TGTGCCAGCAGCCCCAGGGTTACGAACACTGAAGCTTTCTTT CASSPRVTNTEAFF
TRBJ2-7 TRBD2 - TRBV20-1 TGCAGTGCTAGGGGAGAGCGGGGGGGCCGCTACGAGCAGTACTTC CSARGERGGRYEQYF
TRBJ2-1 TRBD2 - TRBV5-1 TGCGCCAGCAGCTTAAATTGGCGGGGGGACTACAATGAGCAGTTCTTC CASSLNWRGDYNEQFF
TRBJ1-1 TRBD1 - TRBV24-1 TGTGCCACCAGTCGGGACAGTCTGAACACTGAAGCTTTCTTT CATSRDSLNTEAFF
TRBJ2-1 TRBD2 - TRBV7-2 TGTGCCAGCAGCTTAGAAGGGACTAGACACTCCTACAATGAGCAGTTCTTC CASSLEGTRHSYNEQFF
TRBJ1-2 TRBD1 - TRBV20-1 TGCAGTGCTTACACAGGGGCCTATGGCTACACCTTC CSAYTGAYGYTF
TRBJ2-7 TRBD2 - TRBV7-3 TGTGCCCAGCGGGGACTAGCGGATCACTCCTACGAGCAGTACTTC CAQRGLADHSYEQYF
TRBJ1-2 TRBD1 - TRBV12-3/TRBV12-4 TGTGCCAGCAGTTTCCAACTGACAGGGACCGGCTACACCTTC CASSFQLTGTGYTF
TRBJ1-5 - - TRBV10-2 TGCGCCAGCAGTGAGTGGACAAACAGCAATCAGCCCCAGCATTTT CASSEWTNSNQPQHF
TRBJ2-3 - - TRBV7-3 TGTGCCAGCAGCAGCGAGGGCCCAGATACGCAGTATTTT CASSSEGPDTQYF
TRBJ1-1 - few TRBV19 TGTGCCAGTAGTATTCAGGGGCGGAACACTGAAGCTTTCTTT CASSIQGRNTEAFF
TRBJ1-2 - - TRBV9 TGTGCCAGCAGCCCCCAGACAGTTAACTATGGCTACACCTTC CASSPQTVNYGYTF
TRBJ1-5 - - TRBV18 TGTGCCAGCTCACCACAAGGATCGTCGATTGGCAATCAGCCCCAGCATTTT CASSPQGSSIGNQPQHF
TRBJ2-3 - - TRBV7-2 TGTGCCAGCAGCCCCATCGCCGGGGTTTCAGATACGCAGTATTTT CASSPIAGVSDTQYF
TRBJ2-3 - - TRBV7-2 TGTGCCAGCAACCCTGGGGCCCTAGATACGCAGTATTTT CASNPGALDTQYF
TRBJ2-5 - - TRBV6-6 TGTGCCAGCAGTTCCTCCGAGACCCAGTACTTC CASSSSETQYF
TRBJ2-7 - once TRBV4-2 TGTGCCAGCAGCCAAGCAGTTGGGGAGGTGGACGAGCAGTACTTC CASSQAVGEVDEQYF
TRBJ1-2 - - TRBV5-1 TGCGCCAGCAGCTTTGGCTTAGGGGCTGTGGACTATGGCTACACCTTC CASSFGLGAVDYGYTF
TRBJ1-6 - - TRBV12-3/TRBV12-4 TGTGCCAGCAGCCCCGGTCCACCACCCCTCCACTTT CASSPGPPPLHF
TRBJ2-1 - few TRBV19 TGTGCCAGTCACCAGTCCTCTATGGATGAGCAGTTCTTC CASHQSSMDEQFF
TRBJ2-1 TRBD2 - TRBV7-2 TGTGCCAGCAGCTTAGATAGCGGGAGCACCCGCAATGAGCAGTTCTTC CASSLDSGSTRNEQFF
TRBJ1-2 - - TRBV12-3/TRBV12-4 TGTGCCAGCAGCCGCAGGGAGGCTGACTATGGCTACACCTTC CASSRREADYGYTF
TRBJ2-7 - - TRBV6-6 TGTGCCAGCAGTTACTCTACTACGGGCACACGCTACGAGCAGTACTTC CASSYSTTGTRYEQYF
TRBJ1-5 - - TRBV12-3/TRBV12-4 TGTGCCAGCAGTTTATCGGCCTATCAGCCCCAGCATTTT CASSLSAYQPQHF
TRBJ2-1 - once TRBV7-2 TGTGCCAGCAGCCCACAGACTGGCAATGAGCAGTTCTTC CASSPQTGNEQFF
TRBJ2-2 - - TRBV30 TGTGCCTGGAGGCCCGGAGGGGGCGCTGACACCGGGGAGCTGTTTTTT CAWRPGGGADTGELFF
TRBJ1-1 TRBD1 - TRBV4-1 TGCGCCAGCAGCCACGCCCTGGGACAGGGTAATACTGAAGCTTTCTTT CASSHALGQGNTEAFF
TRBJ2-7 TRBD1 - TRBV7-2 TGTGCCAGCAGCCCCCGGGACAGGGCGTTCTACGAGCAGTACTTC CASSPRDRAFYEQYF
TRBJ2-1 TRBD2 - TRBV4-3 TGCGCCAGCAGCCACGGGCTAGCGGGTTACGAGCAGTTCTTC CASSHGLAGYEQFF
TRBJ1-4 - - TRBV18 TGTGCCAGCTCTCCAGACAGGCGGGCTGGGAATGAAAAACTGTTTTTT CASSPDRRAGNEKLFF
TRBJ1-6 - - TRBV5-1 TGCGCCAGCAGCTTGGGGCAGGGTCCACCCCCCTATAATTCACCCCTCCACTTT CASSLGQGPPPYNSPLHF
TRBJ1-1 - - TRBV2 TGTGCCAGCTCGACGGTTAACGAAGCTTTCTTT CASSTVNEAFF
TRBJ2-1 TRBD2 - TRBV18 TGTGCCAGCCGCGGACAACTTCCCGGGTCTAGCGGGGACCATAGCTCCTACAATGAGCAGTTCTTC CASRGQLPGSSGDHSSYNEQFF
TRBJ2-1 - few TRBV5-4 TGTGCCAGCAGCTTGGGGGTCGGGGCCTCCTACAATGAGCAGTTCTTC CASSLGVGASYNEQFF